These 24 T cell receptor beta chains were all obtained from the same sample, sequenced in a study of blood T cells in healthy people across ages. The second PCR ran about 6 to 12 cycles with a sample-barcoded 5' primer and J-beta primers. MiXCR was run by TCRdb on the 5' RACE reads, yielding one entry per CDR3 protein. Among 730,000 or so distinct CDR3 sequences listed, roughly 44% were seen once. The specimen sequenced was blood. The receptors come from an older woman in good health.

The CDR3 region has the DNA TGTGCCAGCAGCGTAGTGGGACAGGGGCCCACTGAAGCTTTCTTT. It is translated as CASSVVGQGPTEAFF. The J gene is TRBJ1-1, the V gene TRBV9; 10 positions agree with TRBD1. The CDR3 totals 15 residues. Germline V gene lookup returns CDR1 SGDLS and CDR2 YYNGEE. V trimming: 0 bases; J trimming: 4 bases; junction bases outside the gene matches: 3.

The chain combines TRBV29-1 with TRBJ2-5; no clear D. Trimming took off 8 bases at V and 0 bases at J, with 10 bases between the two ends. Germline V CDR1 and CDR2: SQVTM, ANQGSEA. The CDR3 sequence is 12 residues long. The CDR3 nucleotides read TGCAGCTATTCGCCGTACCAAGAGACCCAGTACTTC. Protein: CSYSPYQETQYF.

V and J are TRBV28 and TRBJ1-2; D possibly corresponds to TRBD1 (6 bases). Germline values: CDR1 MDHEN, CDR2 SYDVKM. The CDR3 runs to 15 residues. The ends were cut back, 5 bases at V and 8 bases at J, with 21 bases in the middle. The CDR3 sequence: CASSTLTGSAGGYTF. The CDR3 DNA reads TGTGCCAGCAGTACCCTCACAGGGAGCGCCGGGGGCTACACCTTC.

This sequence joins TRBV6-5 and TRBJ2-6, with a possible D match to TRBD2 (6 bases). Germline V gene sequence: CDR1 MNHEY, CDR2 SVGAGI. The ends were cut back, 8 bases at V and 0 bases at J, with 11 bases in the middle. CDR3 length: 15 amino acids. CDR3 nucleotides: TGTGCCAGCCGAGGAGGGGACTCTGGGGCCAACGTCCTGACTTTC. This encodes CASRGGDSGANVLTF.

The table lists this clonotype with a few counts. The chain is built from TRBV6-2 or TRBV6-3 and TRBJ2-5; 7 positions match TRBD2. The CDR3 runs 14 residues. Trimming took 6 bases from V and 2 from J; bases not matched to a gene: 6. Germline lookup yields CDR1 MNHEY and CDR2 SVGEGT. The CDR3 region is CASSTTSDQETQYF. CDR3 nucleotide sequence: TGTGCCAGCAGCACAACTAGCGATCAAGAGACCCAGTACTTC.

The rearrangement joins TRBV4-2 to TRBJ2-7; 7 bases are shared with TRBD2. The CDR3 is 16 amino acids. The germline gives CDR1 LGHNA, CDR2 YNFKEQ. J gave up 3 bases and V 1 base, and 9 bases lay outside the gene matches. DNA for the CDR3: TGTGCCAGCAGCCAAGTAATCCGAGCGGGGTACTACGAGCAGTACTTC. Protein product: CASSQVIRAGYYEQYF.

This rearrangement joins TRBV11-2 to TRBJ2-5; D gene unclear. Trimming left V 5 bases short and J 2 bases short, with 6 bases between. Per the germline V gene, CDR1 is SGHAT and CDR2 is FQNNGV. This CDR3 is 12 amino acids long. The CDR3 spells CASSITQETQYF. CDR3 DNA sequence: TGTGCCAGCAGCATAACTCAAGAGACCCAGTACTTC. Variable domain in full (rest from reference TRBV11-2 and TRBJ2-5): EAGVAQSPRYKIIEKRQSVAFWCNPISGHATLYWYQQILGQGPKLLIQFQNNGVVDDSQLPKDRFSAERLKGVDSTLKIQPAKLEDSAVYLCASSITQETQYFGPGTRLLVL.

The CDR3 is CASSRDSPIYGYTF. In DNA form, the CDR3 reads TGTGCCAGCAGCCGGGACTCCCCGATCTATGGCTACACCTTC. The chain has TRBV25-1 and TRBJ1-2; D may be TRBD1 (5 bases). There are 14 residues in the CDR3. V gave up 6 bases and J gave up 4 bases, with 15 bases separating them. Per germline, CDR1 MGHDK and CDR2 SYGVNS.

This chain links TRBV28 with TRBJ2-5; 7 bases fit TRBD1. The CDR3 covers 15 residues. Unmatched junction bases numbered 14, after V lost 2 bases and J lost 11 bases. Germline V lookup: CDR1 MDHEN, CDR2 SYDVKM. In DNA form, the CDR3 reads TGTGCCAGCAGTTTAGAAGAGGGGGCGTGGAATGAGCAGTACTTC. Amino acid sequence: CASSLEEGAWNEQYF.

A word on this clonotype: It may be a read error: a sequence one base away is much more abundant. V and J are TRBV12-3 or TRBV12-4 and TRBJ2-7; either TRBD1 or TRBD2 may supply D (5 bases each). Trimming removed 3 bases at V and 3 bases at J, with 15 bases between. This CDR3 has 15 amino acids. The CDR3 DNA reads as TGTGCCAGCAGTTTCGGGGACGACGGGGACTACGAGCAGTACTTC. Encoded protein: CASSFGDDGDYEQYF.

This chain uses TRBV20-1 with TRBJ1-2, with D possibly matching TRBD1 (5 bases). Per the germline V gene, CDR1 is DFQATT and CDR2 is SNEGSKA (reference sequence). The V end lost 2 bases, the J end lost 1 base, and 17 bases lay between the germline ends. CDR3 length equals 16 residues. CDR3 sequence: CSARFDRDFLNYGYTF. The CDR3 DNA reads TGCAGTGCTAGATTCGATCGGGACTTTCTTAACTATGGCTACACCTTC.

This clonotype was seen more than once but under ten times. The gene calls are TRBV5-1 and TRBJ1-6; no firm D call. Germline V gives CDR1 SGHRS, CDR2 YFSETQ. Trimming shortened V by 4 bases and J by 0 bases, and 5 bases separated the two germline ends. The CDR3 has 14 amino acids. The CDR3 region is CASSRFSYNSPLHF. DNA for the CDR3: TGCGCCAGCAGCCGTTTCTCCTATAATTCACCCCTCCACTTT.

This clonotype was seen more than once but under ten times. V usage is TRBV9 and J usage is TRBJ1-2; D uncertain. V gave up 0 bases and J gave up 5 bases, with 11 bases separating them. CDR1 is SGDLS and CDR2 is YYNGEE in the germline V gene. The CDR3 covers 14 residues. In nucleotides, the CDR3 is TGTGCCAGCAGCGTAGATCAGGACTATTATGGCTACACCTTC. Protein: CASSVDQDYYGYTF.

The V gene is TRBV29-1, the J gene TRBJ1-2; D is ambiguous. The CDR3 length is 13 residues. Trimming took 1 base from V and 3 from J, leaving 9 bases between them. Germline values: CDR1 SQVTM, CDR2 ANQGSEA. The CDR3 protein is CSVEGWPYYGYTF. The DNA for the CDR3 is TGCAGCGTTGAAGGTTGGCCGTACTATGGCTACACCTTC.

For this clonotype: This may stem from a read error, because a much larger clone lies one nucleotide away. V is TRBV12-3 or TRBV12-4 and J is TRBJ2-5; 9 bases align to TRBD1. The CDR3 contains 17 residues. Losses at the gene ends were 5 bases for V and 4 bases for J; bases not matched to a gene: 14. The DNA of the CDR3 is TGTGCCAGCAGTGCATCCACCACCGGGACAGGGCGAGAGACCCAGTACTTC. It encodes CASSASTTGTGRETQYF.

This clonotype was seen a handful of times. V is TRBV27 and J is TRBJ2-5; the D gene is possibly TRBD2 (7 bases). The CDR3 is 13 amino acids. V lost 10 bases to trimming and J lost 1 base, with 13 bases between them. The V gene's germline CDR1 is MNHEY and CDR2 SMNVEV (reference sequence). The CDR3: CATKGGFQETQYF. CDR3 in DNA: TGTGCCACCAAGGGGGGGTTCCAAGAGACCCAGTACTTC.

The CDR3 reads CSATAGGPLDEQFF. CDR3 sequence (DNA): TGCAGTGCTACAGCGGGGGGGCCTCTAGATGAGCAGTTCTTC. The chain carries TRBV20-1 and TRBJ2-1; 10 bases are a match to TRBD2. CDR1 and CDR2 (germline): DFQATT, SNEGSKA (reference sequence). The CDR3 consists of 14 residues. Losses at the gene ends were 4 bases for V and 8 bases for J; bases not matched to a gene: 8.

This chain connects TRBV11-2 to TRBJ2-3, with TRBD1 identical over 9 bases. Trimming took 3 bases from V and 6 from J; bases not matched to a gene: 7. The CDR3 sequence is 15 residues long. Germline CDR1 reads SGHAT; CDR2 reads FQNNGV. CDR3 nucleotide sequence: TGTGCCAGCAGCTTCTCACAGGGGGCAATGGATACGCAGTATTTT. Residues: CASSFSQGAMDTQYF.

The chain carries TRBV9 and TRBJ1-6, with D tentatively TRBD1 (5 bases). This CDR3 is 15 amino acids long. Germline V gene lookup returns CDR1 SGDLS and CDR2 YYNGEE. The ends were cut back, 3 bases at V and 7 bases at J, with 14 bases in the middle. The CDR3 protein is CASSASPGGNSPLHF. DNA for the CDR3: TGTGCCAGCAGCGCTTCCCCGGGGGGGAATTCACCCCTCCACTTT.

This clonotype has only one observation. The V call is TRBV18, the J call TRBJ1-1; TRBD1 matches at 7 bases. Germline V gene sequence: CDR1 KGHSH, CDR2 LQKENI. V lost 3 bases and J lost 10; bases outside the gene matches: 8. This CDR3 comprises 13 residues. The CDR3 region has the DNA TGTGCCAGCTCACCTGATCAGACAGGGACAGCTTTCTTT. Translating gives CASSPDQTGTAFF.

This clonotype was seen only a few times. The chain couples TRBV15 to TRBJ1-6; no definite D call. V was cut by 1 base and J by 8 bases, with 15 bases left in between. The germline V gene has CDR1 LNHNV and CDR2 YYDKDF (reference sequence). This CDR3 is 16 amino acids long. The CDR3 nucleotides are TGTGCCACCAGCAGAGCCGAGACAACGTTTCATTCACCCCTCCACTTT. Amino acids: CATSRAETTFHSPLHF.

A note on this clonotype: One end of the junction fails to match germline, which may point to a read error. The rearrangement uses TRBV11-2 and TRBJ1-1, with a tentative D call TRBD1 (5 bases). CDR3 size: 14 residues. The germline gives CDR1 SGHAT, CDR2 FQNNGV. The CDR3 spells CASSLQGENTGAFF. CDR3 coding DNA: TGTGCCAGCAGCTTACAGGGCGAGAACACTGGAGCTTTCTTT.

The DNA of the CDR3 is TGTGCCAGCAGCCAAGATTCGGGGAGGAGGTATTGGAACACCGGGGAGCTGTTTTTT. Protein sequence: CASSQDSGRRYWNTGELFF. The chain links TRBV3-1 to TRBJ2-2; tentative D call: TRBD2 (6 bases). With 0 bases removed from V and 1 base from J, the gap between germline ends came to 18 bases. The CDR3 sequence is 19 residues long. The germline gives CDR1 LGHDT, CDR2 YNNKEL (reference sequence).

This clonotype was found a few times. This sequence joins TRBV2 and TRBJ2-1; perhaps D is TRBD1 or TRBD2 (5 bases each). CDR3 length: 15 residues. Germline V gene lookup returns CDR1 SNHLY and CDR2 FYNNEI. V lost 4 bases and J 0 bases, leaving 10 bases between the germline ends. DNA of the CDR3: TGTGCCAGCAGTGGGGGACCGAGCTCCTACAATGAGCAGTTCTTC. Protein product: CASSGGPSSYNEQFF.